This T cell receptor beta chain is from a study of cytomegalovirus exposure and HLA in healthy donors. Points from the study as a whole: Later on, an analysis found that several of the most significant clusters appeared to be linked to common viral pathogens, which included parvovirus B19. Per a later analysis, approximately 16,000 TCR beta sequences showed association with HLA alleles at 0.05 false discovery rate. The authors enumerated 180 or so TCR beta chains as linked to cytomegalovirus. As was reported, the HLA-A and HLA-B alleles of most subjects were accurately predicted from TCR beta sequences.

Details on this clone: Its antigen is still unknown.

PCR amplification relied on 60 Vbeta primers (plus 13 Jbeta primers). TCRdb's copy holds only in-frame clones and misses some; the assay was immunoSEQ multiplex PCR. This sample carries some 190,000 clones, about 9% of them seen once, and the ten largest clones take less than 1.5%. The source material was PBMCs. This TCR derives from a woman in her twenties or thirties in good health and CMV-seropositive.

The CDR3 loop reads CASSQVIGQGDEKLFF. Here the CDR3 DNA reads TGTGCCAGCAGCCAAGTCATCGGACAGGGAGATGAAAAACTGTTTTTT. This sequence joins TRBV4-2 and TRBJ1-4, with 8 bases lining up with TRBD1. Germline V gives CDR1 LGHNA, CDR2 YNFKEQ. The J segment lost 6 bases and the V segment lost 1 base, leaving 7 bases of the junction unmatched. This CDR3 spans 16 amino acids.